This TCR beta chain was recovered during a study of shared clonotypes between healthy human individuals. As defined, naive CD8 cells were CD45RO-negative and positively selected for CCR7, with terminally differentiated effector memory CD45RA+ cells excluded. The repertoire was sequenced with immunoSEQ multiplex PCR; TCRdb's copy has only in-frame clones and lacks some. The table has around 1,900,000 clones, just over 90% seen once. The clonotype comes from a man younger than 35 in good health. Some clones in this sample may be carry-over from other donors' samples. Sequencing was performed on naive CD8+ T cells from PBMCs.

As DNA, the CDR3 is TGTGCCAGCTCCAGAGCGTTCACTGAAGCTTTCTTT. Translation gives CASSRAFTEAFF. This chain joins TRBV7-9 and TRBJ1-1, with no clear D. Germline V CDR1 and CDR2: SEHNR, FQNEAQ (reference sequence). V shed 8 bases and J shed 4 bases, with 11 bases lying between them. This CDR3 comprises 12 residues. The full variable domain, rest sourced from reference TRBV7-9 and TRBJ1-1, is DTGVSQNPRHKITKRGQNVTFRCDPISEHNRLYWYRQTLGQGPEFLTYFQNEAQLEKSRLLSDRFSAERPKGSFSTLEIQRTEQGDSAMYLCASSRAFTEAFFGQGTRLTVV.